This TCR beta chain was documented in a study of early T cells in non-severe SARS-CoV-2 infection. For the study at large: The chains were unpaired, and the sequenced material was bulk RNA from unsorted whole blood. General observations from the study: Comparison of clonotypes with VDJdb favored anti-spike CD8 responses while missing private and CD4 specificities.

Individual cDNA molecules carried attached unique molecular identifiers. TCRdb ran MiXCR on the 5' RACE reads and lists one entry per CDR3 protein. This table has about 77,000 distinct CDR3 sequences, 4.5% to 6% appearing once. The V end was cut by 0 bases, the J end by 5 bases, with 9 bases between. This CDR3 comprises 13 residues. In germline, CDR1 is SGHRS, CDR2 YFSETQ. There are a few counts of this clonotype. Antigen: not known. The material was whole blood, obtained at baseline. The rearrangement links TRBV5-1 to TRBJ2-7; D unresolved. The sequence derives from an adult who was a healthcare worker with PCR-confirmed SARS-CoV-2 infection or an uninfected control (not recorded which). The CDR3 region is CASSLVPLDEQYF. CDR3 DNA: TGCGCCAGCAGCTTGGTCCCGTTAGACGAGCAGTACTTC. Variable domain in full (rest from reference TRBV5-1 and TRBJ2-7): KAGVTQTPRYLIKTRGQQVTLSCSPISGHRSVSWYQQTPGQGLQFLFEYFSETQRNKGNFPGRFSGRQFSNSRSEMNVSTLELGDSALYLCASSLVPLDEQYFGPGTRLTVT.